This TCR beta chain was sequenced for a study of blood T cell repertoires in COVID-19. Study at large: Collection of acute and convalescent COVID-19 samples took place in the United States, Italy and Spain. T cells, B-cell-depleted T cells, or PBMCs supplied cDNA or gDNA.

As originally analysed: Amplified reference gene primers provided the basis for estimating nucleated cell counts. The repertoire was sequenced with immunoSEQ multiplex PCR; TCRdb's copy has only in-frame clones and lacks some. That table is the source of V, J and clone size, and D and trimming were worked out from the DNA. This table holds around 100,000 clones, about 80% found once. The sequenced sample consisted of peripheral blood. The TCR was taken from a woman of 80 years or more with active or convalescent COVID-19.

The CDR3 DNA follows: TGTGCCACCAGTGACTTAAGCACCGGGACAGGGCACAATGAGCAGTTCTTC. It translates to CATSDLSTGTGHNEQFF. V and J are TRBV24-1 and TRBJ2-1; 9 positions agree with TRBD1. The CDR3 sequence is 17 residues long. CDR1 KGHDR and CDR2 SFDVKD come from the germline V gene. V lost 4 bases, J lost 5 bases, and 11 bases stayed unmatched.